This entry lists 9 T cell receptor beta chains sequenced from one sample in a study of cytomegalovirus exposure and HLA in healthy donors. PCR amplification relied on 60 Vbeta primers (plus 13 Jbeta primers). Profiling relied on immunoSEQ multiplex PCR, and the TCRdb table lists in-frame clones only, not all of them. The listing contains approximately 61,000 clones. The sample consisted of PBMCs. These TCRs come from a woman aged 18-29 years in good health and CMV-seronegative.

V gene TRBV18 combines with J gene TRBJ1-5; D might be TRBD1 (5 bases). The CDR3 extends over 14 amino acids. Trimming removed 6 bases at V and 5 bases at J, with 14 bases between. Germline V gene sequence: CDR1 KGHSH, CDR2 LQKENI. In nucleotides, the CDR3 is TGTGCCAGCTCTCCGGGACGGGGGGATCAGCCCCAGCATTTT. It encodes CASSPGRGDQPQHF.

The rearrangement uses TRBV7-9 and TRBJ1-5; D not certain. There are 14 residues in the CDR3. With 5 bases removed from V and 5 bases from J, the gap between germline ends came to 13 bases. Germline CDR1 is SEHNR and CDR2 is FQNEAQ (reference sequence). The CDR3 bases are TGTGCCAGCAGCCAAGAAGGAGTCGATCAGCCCCAGCATTTT. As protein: CASSQEGVDQPQHF.

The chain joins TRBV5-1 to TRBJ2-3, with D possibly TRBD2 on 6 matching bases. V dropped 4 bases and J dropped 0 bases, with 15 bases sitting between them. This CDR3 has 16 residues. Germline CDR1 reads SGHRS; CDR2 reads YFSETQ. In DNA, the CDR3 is TGCGCCAGCAGCCCCGACCCGGGACTGAGCACAGATACGCAGTATTTT. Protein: CASSPDPGLSTDTQYF.

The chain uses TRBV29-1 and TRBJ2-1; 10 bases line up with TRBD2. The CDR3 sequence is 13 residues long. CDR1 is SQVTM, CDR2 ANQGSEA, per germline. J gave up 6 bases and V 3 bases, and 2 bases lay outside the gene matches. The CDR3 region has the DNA TGCAGCGTTGAGGCTAGCGGGGGCAATGAGCAGTTCTTC. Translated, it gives CSVEASGGNEQFF.

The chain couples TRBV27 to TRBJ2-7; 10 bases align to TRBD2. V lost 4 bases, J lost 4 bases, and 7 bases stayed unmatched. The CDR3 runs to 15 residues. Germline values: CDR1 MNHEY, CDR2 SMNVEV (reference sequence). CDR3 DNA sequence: TGTGCCAGCAGTTACCTACTAGCGGGGAAATACGAGCAGTACTTC. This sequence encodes CASSYLLAGKYEQYF.

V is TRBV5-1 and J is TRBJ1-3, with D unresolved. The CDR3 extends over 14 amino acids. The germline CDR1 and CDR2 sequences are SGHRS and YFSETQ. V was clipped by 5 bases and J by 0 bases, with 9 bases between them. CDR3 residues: CASRSVGSGNTIYF. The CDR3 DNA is TGCGCCAGCAGATCCGTCGGCTCTGGAAACACCATATATTTT.

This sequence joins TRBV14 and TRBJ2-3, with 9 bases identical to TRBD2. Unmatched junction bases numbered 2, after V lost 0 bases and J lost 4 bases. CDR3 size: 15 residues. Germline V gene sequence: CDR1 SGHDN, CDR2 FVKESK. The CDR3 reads CASSQDIAGADTQYF. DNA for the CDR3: TGTGCCAGCAGCCAAGATATAGCGGGAGCAGATACGCAGTATTTT.

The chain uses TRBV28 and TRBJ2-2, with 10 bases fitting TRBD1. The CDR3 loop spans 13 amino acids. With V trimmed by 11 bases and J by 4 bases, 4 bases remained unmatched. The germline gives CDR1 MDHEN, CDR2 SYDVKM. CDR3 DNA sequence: TGTGCCGGGGGACAGGGGACCACCGGGGAGCTGTTTTTT. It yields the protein CAGGQGTTGELFF.

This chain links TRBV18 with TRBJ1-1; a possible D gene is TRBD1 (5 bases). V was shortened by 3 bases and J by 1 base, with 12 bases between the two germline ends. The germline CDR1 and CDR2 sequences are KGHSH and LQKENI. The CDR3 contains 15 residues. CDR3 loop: CASSPGQGKNTEAFF. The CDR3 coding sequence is TGTGCCAGCTCACCGGGGCAGGGTAAGAACACTGAAGCTTTCTTT. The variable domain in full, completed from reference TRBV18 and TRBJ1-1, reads NAGVMQNPRHLVRRRGQEARLRCSPMKGHSHVYWYRQLPEEGLKFMVYLQKENIIDESGMPKERFSAEFPKEGPSILRIQQVVRGDSAAYFCASSPGQGKNTEAFFGQGTRLTVV.